This T cell receptor beta chain was identified in a study of graft-versus-host responses after intestinal transplantation. Profiled with immunoSEQ multiplex PCR; TCRdb holds only in-frame clones, not every one. The table includes roughly 100,000 clones, 91% detected once. With respect to this clone: The antigen remains undetermined.

Here the sequenced sample was unstimulated CD4+ T cells sorted from spleen or lymph node cells, taken before transplant. This TCR was recovered from a human donor who was the organ donor for an intestinal transplant.

DNA for the CDR3: TGTGCCAGCAGCTTATTATGGGACAGGGTAAATGAGCAGTTCTTC. It encodes CASSLLWDRVNEQFF. V is TRBV7-9 and J is TRBJ2-1, with TRBD1 matching 9 bases. The CDR3 consists of 15 residues. Germline trimming cut 2 bases from V and 7 bases from J; bases unmatched to any gene: 6. In germline, CDR1 is SEHNR, CDR2 FQNEAQ (reference sequence). The full variable domain, its missing parts supplied by reference TRBV7-9 and TRBJ2-1, is DTGVSQNPRHKITKRGQNVTFRCDPISEHNRLYWYRQTLGQGPEFLTYFQNEAQLEKSRLLSDRFSAERPKGSFSTLEIQRTEQGDSAMYLCASSLLWDRVNEQFFGPGTRLTVL.